This TCR beta chain was profiled in a study of cytomegalovirus exposure and HLA in healthy donors. Study context: From donors who were HLA-typed, an early data release held around 80 million unique TCRs. Ancestry clustering placed about four fifths of 350 to 500 genotyped donors in the Caucasian-associated cluster.

It was with 60 Vbeta and 13 Jbeta primers that the PCR ran. Profiled with immunoSEQ multiplex PCR; TCRdb holds only in-frame clones, not every one. The sample has more than 90,000 clones, about three quarters seen once. V was trimmed by 5 bases and J by 2 bases, leaving 12 bases between them. The CDR3 is 14 residues long. Germline-derived CDR1 and CDR2 are SGHVS and FNYEAQ. The sample was PBMCs. V gene TRBV7-6 combines with J gene TRBJ1-2; D might be TRBD1 (5 bases). The clonotype was recovered from a man in his forties in good health and CMV-seropositive. The CDR3 loop reads CASSQGQDNYGYTF. CDR3 nucleotide sequence: TGTGCCAGCAGCCAAGGACAAGACAACTATGGCTACACCTTC. Looking up the rest from reference TRBV7-6 and TRBJ1-2 gives the full variable domain: GAGVSQSPRYKVTKRGQDVALRCDPISGHVSLYWYRQALGQGPEFLTYFNYEAQQDKSGLPNDRFSAERPEGSISTLTIQRTEQRDSAMYRCASSQGQDNYGYTFGSGTRLTVV.